This T cell receptor (beta chain) is drawn from a study of blood T cells in healthy people across ages. The wider study: Per every two T cells, about one barcoded beta molecule was captured by template switching.

Combining a sample-barcoded 5' primer with a J-beta primer mix, a second PCR ran for roughly 7 to 11 cycles. TCRdb processed the 5' RACE reads anew with MiXCR; each CDR3 protein has one entry. The sample holds hundreds of thousands of distinct CDR3 sequences, 48% seen once. This CDR3 has 20 amino acids. Per germline, CDR1 SGDLS and CDR2 YYNGEE. Trimming removed 0 bases from V and 0 bases from J; junction bases left unmatched: 13. This TCR was sampled from a man aged 25 to 40 in good health. V gene TRBV9 combines with J gene TRBJ2-3; 10 positions agree with TRBD2. The sample was blood. The CDR3 reads CASSVALQRGGYSSTDTQYF. The DNA for the CDR3 is TGTGCCAGCAGCGTAGCTCTCCAGCGGGGGGGCTACTCTAGCACAGATACGCAGTATTTT.